This T cell receptor beta chain was obtained from a study of Ad26.COV2.S vaccination and SARS-CoV-2 variants. The study, taken as a whole, reports: Reportedly, after vaccination the spike-specific CD8+ and CD4+ T cell responses displayed substantial breadth. Vaccinated and placebo-treated recipients had similar non-spike TCR breadth.

Some clones are missing from TCRdb's copy, which holds only in-frame ones; the method was immunoSEQ multiplex PCR. The table includes about 680,000 clones, 70% to 90% detected once. In the case of this clone: Its antigen remains unknown.

Treatment indicated: 15 to 20 received Ad26.COV2.S at low or high dose, single or two shots; 5 received placebo; per-sample allocation not given. Each sample was drawn 63 days after the first injection (of vaccine or placebo). The clonotype was recovered from a person between 18 and 65 years old who received the Ad26.COV2.S COVID-19 vaccine or a placebo. The sequenced sample was peripheral blood, obtained in a trial of Ad26.COV2.S vaccine versus placebo.

The CDR3 bases are TGCGCCAGCAGCTGGGGAGGGGAGAACACTGAAGCTTTCTTT. This sequence encodes CASSWGGENTEAFF. The chain uses TRBV5-1 and TRBJ1-1, with a possible D match to TRBD1 (5 bases). The V end was cut by 3 bases, the J end by 1 base, with 10 bases between. The CDR3 extends over 14 amino acids. CDR1 and CDR2 from the germline V gene are SGHRS and YFSETQ.